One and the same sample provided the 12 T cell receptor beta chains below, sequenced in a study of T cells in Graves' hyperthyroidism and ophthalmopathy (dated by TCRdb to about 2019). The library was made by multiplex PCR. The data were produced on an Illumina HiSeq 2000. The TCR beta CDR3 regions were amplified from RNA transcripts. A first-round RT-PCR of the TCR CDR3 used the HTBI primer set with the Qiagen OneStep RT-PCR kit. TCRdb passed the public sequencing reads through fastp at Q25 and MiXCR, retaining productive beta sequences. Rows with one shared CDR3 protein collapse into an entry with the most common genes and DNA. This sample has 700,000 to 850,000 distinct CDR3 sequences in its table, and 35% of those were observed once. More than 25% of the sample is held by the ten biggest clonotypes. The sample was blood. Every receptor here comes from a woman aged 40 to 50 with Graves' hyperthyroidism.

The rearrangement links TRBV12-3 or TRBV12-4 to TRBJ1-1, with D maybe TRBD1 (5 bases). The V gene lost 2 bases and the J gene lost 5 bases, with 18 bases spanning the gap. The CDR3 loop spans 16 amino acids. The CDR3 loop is CASSLSVSPGITEAFF. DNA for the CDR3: TGTGCCAGCAGTTTAAGTGTTTCGCCAGGGATAACTGAAGCTTTCTTT.

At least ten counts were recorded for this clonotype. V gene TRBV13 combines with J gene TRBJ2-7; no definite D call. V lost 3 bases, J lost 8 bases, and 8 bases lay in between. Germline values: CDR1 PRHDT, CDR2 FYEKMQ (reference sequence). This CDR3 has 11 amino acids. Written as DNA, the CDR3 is TGTGCCAGCAGCTTGGTAAACAAGCAGTACTTC. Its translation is CASSLVNKQYF.

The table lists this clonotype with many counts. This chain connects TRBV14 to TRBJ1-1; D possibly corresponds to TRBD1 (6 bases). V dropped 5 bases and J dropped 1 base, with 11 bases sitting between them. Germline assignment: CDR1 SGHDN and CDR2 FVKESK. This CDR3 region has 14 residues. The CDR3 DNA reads TGTGCCAGCAGCTCCCCAGGGGCGAACACTGAAGCTTTCTTT. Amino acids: CASSSPGANTEAFF.

The CDR3 bases are TGTGCCAGCAGCCGCGGGGGACAGAGAAACACCGGGGAGCTGTTTTTT. Encoded protein: CASSRGGQRNTGELFF. This chain uses TRBV7-3 with TRBJ2-2; D may correspond to TRBD1 or TRBD2 (7 bases each). CDR1 and CDR2 from the germline V gene are SGHTA and FQGTGA. The CDR3 length is 16 residues. Trimming took off 5 bases at V and 2 bases at J, with 15 bases between the two ends.

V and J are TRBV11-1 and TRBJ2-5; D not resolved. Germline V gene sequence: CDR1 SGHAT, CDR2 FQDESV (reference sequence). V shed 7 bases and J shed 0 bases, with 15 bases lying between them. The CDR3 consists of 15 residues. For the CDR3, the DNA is TGTGCCAGCACGTCTCAAAGTCACTACCAAGAGACCCAGTACTTC. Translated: CASTSQSHYQETQYF.

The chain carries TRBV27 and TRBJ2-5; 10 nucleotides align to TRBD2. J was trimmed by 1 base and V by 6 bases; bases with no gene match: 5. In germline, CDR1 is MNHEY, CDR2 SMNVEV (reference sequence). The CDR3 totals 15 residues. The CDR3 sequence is CASRRTSGTQETQYF. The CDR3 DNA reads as TGTGCCAGCAGAAGGACTAGCGGTACCCAAGAGACCCAGTACTTC.

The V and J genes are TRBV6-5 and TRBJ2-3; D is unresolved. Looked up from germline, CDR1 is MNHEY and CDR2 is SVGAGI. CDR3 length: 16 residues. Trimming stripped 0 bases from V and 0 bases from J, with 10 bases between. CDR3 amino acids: CASSYSWAGSTDTQYF. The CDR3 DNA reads TGTGCCAGCAGTTACTCATGGGCCGGGAGCACAGATACGCAGTATTTT.

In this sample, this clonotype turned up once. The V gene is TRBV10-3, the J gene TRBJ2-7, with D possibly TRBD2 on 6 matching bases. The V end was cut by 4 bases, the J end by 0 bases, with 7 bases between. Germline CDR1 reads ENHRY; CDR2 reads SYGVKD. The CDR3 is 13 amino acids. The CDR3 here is CAISGGTSYEQYF. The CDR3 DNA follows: TGTGCCATCAGTGGCGGGACCTCCTACGAGCAGTACTTC.

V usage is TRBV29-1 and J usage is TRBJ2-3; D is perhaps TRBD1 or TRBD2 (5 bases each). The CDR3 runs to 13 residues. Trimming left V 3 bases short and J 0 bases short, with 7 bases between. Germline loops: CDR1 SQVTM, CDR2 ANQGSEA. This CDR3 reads CSVEGPSTDTQYF. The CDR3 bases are TGCAGCGTTGAGGGACCGAGCACAGATACGCAGTATTTT.

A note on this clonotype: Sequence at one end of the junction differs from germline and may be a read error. CDR3 protein: CASSSIPKGNTEAFF. The CDR3 DNA is TGTGCCAGCAGTTCCATCCCTAAGGGGAACACTGAAGCTTTCTTT. The chain couples TRBV10-3 to TRBJ1-1; D is unclear. CDR3 length equals 15 residues. Looked up from germline, CDR1 is ENHRY and CDR2 is SYGVKD.

The CDR3 DNA sequence: TGTGCCAGCAGTCCCGTACTGACTTTC. Residues: CASSPVLTF. The chain joins TRBV14 to TRBJ2-6; D is uncertain. The length of the CDR3 is 9 residues. Germline-derived CDR1 and CDR2 are SGHDN and FVKESK. The germline V and J ends were trimmed by 6 bases and 16 bases, with 7 bases remaining between them.

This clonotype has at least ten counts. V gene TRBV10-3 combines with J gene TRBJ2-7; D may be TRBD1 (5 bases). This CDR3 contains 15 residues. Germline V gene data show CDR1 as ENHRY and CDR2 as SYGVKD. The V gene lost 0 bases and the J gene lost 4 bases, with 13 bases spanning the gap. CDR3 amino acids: CAISESKRGMYEQYF. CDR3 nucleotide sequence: TGTGCCATCAGTGAGTCGAAAAGGGGAATGTACGAGCAGTACTTC.